This TCR beta chain was captured by sequencing in a study of T cell responses to AZD1222 COVID-19 vaccine. Findings and limits, study-wide: Reports indicate that nearly half of spike-specific TCRs are directed at unmutated variant regions. At study baseline, merely over 5 AZD1222 recipients were seropositive. Donors were largely white British and mainly female; clonal diversity was possibly underestimated.

Worth noting for this clone: Its cognate antigen is unknown.

Germline V CDR1 and CDR2: WNHNN, SYGVQD (reference sequence). Trimming shortened V by 5 bases and J by 0 bases, and 7 bases separated the two germline ends. The CDR3 has 13 residues. Data came from immunoSEQ multiplex PCR; TCRdb stores just in-frame clones and leaves some out. This table has under 170,000 clones, about nine tenths appearing once. The clonotype was recovered from an adult who received the AZD1222 COVID-19 vaccine. Sample: peripheral blood, taken 28 days after the second AZD1222 dose. The V call is TRBV10-1, the J call TRBJ1-1; D unclear. The CDR3 DNA follows: TGCGCCAGCAGTTATACCATGAACACTGAAGCTTTCTTT. It encodes CASSYTMNTEAFF.